This entry describes one T cell receptor beta chain. As yet, its antigen is unknown. A read error may produce the germline difference seen at one junction end. Doses given second, at about 4 or about 12 weeks, were pooled. Libraries were prepared by immunoSEQ multiplex PCR; TCRdb keeps only in-frame clonotypes and omits some of them. This table holds nearly 110,000 clones, 90% found once. The source of the sample is a study of T cell responses to AZD1222 COVID-19 vaccine. Findings of the study overall: None of the repertoires were sampled until the peak T cell response had passed. It should be noted that donors were predominantly white British and more often female, and clonal diversity was possibly underestimated. Increased Spike-specific TCR breadth and depth were observed after two AZD1222 doses.

The input for sequencing was peripheral blood, taken 28 days after the second AZD1222 dose. The clonotype comes from an adult who received the AZD1222 COVID-19 vaccine.

The CDR3 loop is CASSPGLLGSTDTQYF. For the CDR3, the DNA is TGTGCTAGCAGCCCGGGACTCCTGGGGAGTACAGATACGCAGTATTTT. J is TRBJ2-3 and V is TRBV7-7, with D perhaps matching TRBD2 (6 bases). CDR1 and CDR2 from the germline V gene are SSHAT and FNYEAQ (reference sequence). The CDR3 is made up of 16 amino acids.